What follows describes a single T cell receptor (beta chain). Its antigen is still unknown. This sample was taken from a study of cytomegalovirus exposure and HLA in healthy donors. The PCR employed 60 Vbeta primers together with 13 Jbeta primers. Profiled with immunoSEQ multiplex PCR; TCRdb holds only in-frame clones, not every one. Here the sample spans 90,000 to 150,000 clones, about 72% being singletons. Findings and limits, study-wide: Most subjects had HLA-A and HLA-B alleles reportedly predicted accurately by TCR beta sequences. According to reports, the classifier identified cytomegalovirus status with high specificity and sensitivity.

Trimming removed 6 bases at V and 2 bases at J, with 13 bases between. Germline V gene sequence: CDR1 KGHSH, CDR2 LQKENI. This CDR3 spans 14 amino acids. The material sequenced was PBMCs. V gene TRBV18 combines with J gene TRBJ1-2; weak D call: TRBD1 (5 bases). This clonotype was obtained from a man aged 50 to 60 in good health and CMV-seropositive. DNA of the CDR3: TGTGCCAGCTCTATAGGGGAAGCCAACTATGGCTACACCTTC. It is translated as CASSIGEANYGYTF.